The clone carrying this TCR beta chain was seen only a few times. Its antigen is unidentified. All donors comprised healthy Caucasians. The germline gives CDR1 MNHEY, CDR2 SVGEGT. The ends were cut back, 5 bases at V and 15 bases at J, with 17 bases in the middle. CDR3 length: 12 residues. This sample was included in a study of identical twins. A template switching step contributed a universal primer site, while unique molecular identifiers were present in the cDNA. From the 5' RACE reads, TCRdb called clonotypes with MiXCR, one entry per CDR3 protein. The sample includes roughly 630,000 distinct CDR3 sequences, 7.1% seen only once; the top ten take 1.6%. Study-wide points: Clonotypes of the beta chain that were abundant in cord blood carried fewer insertions (memory repertoires showed none).

The sample was also reused in another study, on yellow fever vaccine responses in identical twins.

V and J are TRBV6-2 or TRBV6-3 and TRBJ2-1, with D possibly being TRBD1 (6 bases). The sequence derives from a woman aged 18 to 35 in good health. Specimen: PBMCs. Here the CDR3 reads CASSPTRGTSFF. Here the CDR3 DNA reads TGTGCCAGCAGTCCAACTAGGGGGACGTCGTTCTTC.